This T cell receptor beta chain was identified in a study of T cells expressing NK-cell markers. Looking at the study overall: Seven HCMV-seropositive donors and one seronegative donor made up the eight sequenced donors.

With respect to this clonotype: The antigen remains undetermined.

Study outcomes and limitations: Dominant NKG2C+ clonotypes accounted for 1.0-7.0% of CD8+ T cells in about 6 donors. Whether the expanded NKG2C+ T cell clones recognized HCMV remained unclear.

UMIs were included in TCR beta cDNA generated by 5'RACE template switching. TCRdb reprocessed the 5' RACE reads, with one entry per CDR3 protein and no DNA. The sample includes about 260,000 distinct CDR3 sequences. The CDR3 is made up of 16 amino acids. Germline V gene sequence: CDR1 LGHNA, CDR2 YSLEER. The material sequenced was blood T cells: a sorted CD56 or NKG2C T cell subset, CD4+ or CD8+ T cells, or bulk PBMC T cells (not recorded which). This clonotype was obtained from a woman between 18 and 70 years old in good health. The genes are TRBV4-3 and TRBJ1-1. The CDR3 loop is CASSQDLFEDFTEAFF.